This TCR beta chain derives from a study of OX40 agonist ivuxolimab in advanced cancers. Study background: Participants, 65% to 85% male, averaged roughly 60 years of age, ranging from about 23 to 85.

The CDR3 totals 17 residues. V gave up 5 bases and J gave up 5 bases; unmatched junction bases: 17. CDR1 SGHRS and CDR2 YFSETQ come from the germline V gene. Clones were sequenced by immunoSEQ multiplex PCR, and TCRdb holds only the in-frame ones, with some missing. The table shows 40,000 to 55,000 clones, with 70% to 90% occurring only once. Systemic immunosuppression or a history of autoimmune disease excluded patients. The specimen comprised CD4+ or CD8+ T cells sorted from blood, sampled in a trial of the OX40 agonist ivuxolimab. The source of this sequence is an adult with an advanced solid tumor such as melanoma, head and neck, liver or kidney cancer. The rearrangement uses TRBV5-1 and TRBJ2-3; 7 bases agree with TRBD2. CDR3 nucleotide sequence: TGCGCCAGCAGGGGCCTTGTAGCGGGTGGGGCAGGAGATACGCAGTATTTT. Translated: CASRGLVAGGAGDTQYF.